This T cell receptor beta chain was retrieved from a study of cytomegalovirus exposure and HLA in healthy donors (dated by TCRdb to 2017 to 2019). Notes on the research overall: An earlier analysis of several hundred of the donors reported roughly 270 Gb of sequence data and some 100 million unique TCR beta sequences from about 179 million T cells. The study profiled the T cell repertoires of 666 subjects by immunosequencing and related them to cytomegalovirus serostatus. A few DR-DQ haplotypes were handled as single units for association and clustering because linkage in the cohort was strong. An early release that covered about 600 HLA-typed donors contained 300 to 350 gigabases of sequencing data and roughly 84 million unique TCR sequences. Of the 300 to 500 genotyped donors, 65% to 90% were placed in the genetic ancestry cluster associated with self-reported Caucasian donors. To predict cytomegalovirus infection status, the study combined high-throughput TCR immunosequencing, statistical association of individual TCRs with disease status, and machine learning. A later analysis re-examined previously published TCR beta repertoires from just over 650 donors and added high-resolution HLA genotyping to investigate patterns of TCR occurrence. In an earlier analysis of several hundred of the donors, high-throughput TCR beta sequencing was used to judge whether each TCR beta V gene segment behaved as functional or pseudogenic. A later genetic analysis took genome-wide SNP genotypes for about 55% of the 666 donors and used that subset as a discovery cohort. Besides the first cohort of approximately 710 subjects, a separate validation cohort made up of around 120 different subjects was used. Alongside the repertoire data, information on donor age, sex, ethnicity and CMV serostatus was compiled. The number of typed donors differed by locus: 629-630 for A, B, C, DRB1 and DQB1; 522 for DQA1; fewer than 610 for DPA1; and approximately 450 for DPB1. Rather than using new phenotypic data, the later analysis identified candidate immune exposures from TCR beta sequences and from how often those sequences occurred across donors. Every repertoire in the discovery cohort had been generated on one and the same sequencing platform. The study aimed to test whether cataloging public T cell receptors could reveal signatures of past pathogen exposure. Both class I and class II loci were covered by HLA typing, at four-digit resolution. Among over 350 genotyped donors of the cohort, an average of around 240,000 unique TCR beta nucleotide sequences were sequenced per donor, about a sixth of them non-productive. Overall study outcomes, separate from this receptor: Specific HLA alleles were associated with 15,000 to 20,000 TCR beta sequences at a false discovery rate of 0.05 in a later analysis. A later genetic analysis associated a missense DCLRE1C variant with V-gene and J-gene trimming of TCR beta chains, and an independent cohort replicated the association. CMV serostatus was the only immune exposure information available for the cohort. Correlated functional status among segregating V segments might be attributable to linkage disequilibrium, but an unknown experimental factor could not be ruled out. Because HLA typing was missing for some donors at each locus, association tests included only the typed subset. Several of the top co-occurrence clusters appeared to be linked to parvovirus B19, influenza, CMV and Epstein-Barr virus, according to a later analysis. In vitro tests confirmed that a few of the cytomegalovirus-associated TCR beta chains recognize cytomegalovirus antigens. The authors suggested that the approach could potentially be generalized to other disease states and immunological phenotypes. According to a later genetic analysis, donors in an Asian-associated ancestry cluster had fewer N-insertions in productive TCRs than the approximately 690-donor mean. The presence/absence analyses assumed that sequencing depth was roughly uniform across donors, and that assumption may not be true. Some IMGT-functional V segments, including TRBV6-2 and TRBV6-3, could not be distinguished by the 87-base-pair reads and were therefore excluded. Most TCR sequences were seen in very few donors, while some public TCRs were found in many individuals. In a later analysis, TCR association rates were found to vary across HLA loci, with the most associated TCRs seen for DRB1 alleles and the fewest for HLA-C alleles. In an earlier analysis of around 600 of the donors, most TCR beta V segments were observed in productive rearrangements about 90% or about 30% of the time, broadly matching IMGT annotations. In a later analysis, HLA-associated TCR beta chains were found to be more clonally expanded and to have lower generation probabilities than equally common non-associated chains. A further reported finding was that TCR beta sequences accurately predicted the HLA-A and HLA-B alleles for most subjects in the first cohort. The study gave a list of 150 to 200 TCR beta chains associated with cytomegalovirus. Over 15 rarely observed V segments, including chromosome 9 orphons, were excluded from the earlier analysis of approximately 500 of the donors because counts were too low. When HLA alleles, especially DR and DQ, strongly co-occurred, TCR associations were difficult to assign to individual alleles. A cluster of highly shared sequence variants was judged likely to represent a technical artifact of the sequencing pipeline. In this cohort, only TCR beta chains were sequenced, and detectable features were limited by the absence of alpha or paired-chain data. The classifier was reported to diagnose cytomegalovirus status with high specificity and sensitivity in both the original and validation cohorts. Most CMV-associated TCR beta chains appeared to be HLA-restricted in a later analysis, and the HLA associations seemed to be driven largely by CMV exposure.

Measured from the cysteine to the phenylalanine, the CDR3 is 13 residues long. The DNA shown is the 39-base CDR3, in frame from base 1. CDR1 and CDR2, per the germline V gene, are SGDLS and YYNGEE. V gives up 2 bases and J gives up 1 base, and the segment between their germline ends measures 6 bases. Libraries were constructed by the immunoSEQ multiplex PCR assay. A mixture of 60 forward primers for TCR Vbeta segments and 13 reverse primers for TCR Jbeta segments was used in the multiplex PCR. The CDR3 region of rearranged TCR beta genes was amplified from genomic DNA by a multiplex PCR assay. On the Illumina HiSeq System, the amplified TCR beta libraries were sequenced as 87-base-pair reads. As for the authors' bioinformatics: A later analysis counted approximately 74 million unique TCR beta chains across the 650 to 800 repertoires, and some 11 million of these chains were shared by at least two donors. Raw reads were error-corrected and collapsed into unique sequences by a nearest-neighbor algorithm in which closely related sequences were merged to remove PCR and sequencing errors. V, D and J gene segments were assigned by aligning CDR3 sequences to IMGT reference sequences. Each retained sequence needed at least a six-nucleotide match to both a V gene segment and a J gene segment. A rearrangement counted as productive if the CDR3 had no stop codons and remained in frame with V and J, and every other rearrangement counted as non-productive. Following IMGT convention, CDR3 was defined as the stretch from the second conserved V-encoded cysteine up to the conserved J-encoded phenylalanine. The earlier analysis of approximately 590 of the donors excluded any sequence lacking an unambiguous match to a single V gene segment. An earlier analysis of fewer than 750 of the donors classified V segments as functional when productive rearrangements were above 56.7% and as segregating when the standard deviation between donors was above 5%. To diagnose cytomegalovirus status from the catalog of TCR beta chain sequences, a statistical classification framework was built. In a later analysis, V and J genes were assigned by comparing TCR nucleotide sequences against IMGT/GENE-DB human TR gene sequences. Using the TCRdist pipeline, a later analysis assigned CDR3 sequences along with most-parsimonious VDJ recombination scenarios. A later analysis defined each TCR beta chain by its CDR3 amino acid sequence plus V-gene family, and excluded reads lacking a unique V-gene family. A later analysis removed 450 to 600 highly shared, low-generation-probability nucleotide sequences to deal with suspected cross-contamination and a sequencing artifact. In a later analysis, a clonal expansion index was calculated for each public chain from normalized within-repertoire ranks of inferred template counts. In a later analysis, generation probabilities were computed using a VDJ recombination model fitted to out-of-frame rearrangements, and the results were checked against IGoR. In a later analysis, hypergeometric tests were used to score TCR-TCR, TCR-HLA and TCR-CMV co-occurrence, with a repertoire-size bias correction applied to TCR pairs. In a later analysis, false discovery rates were estimated by permuting HLA or CMV assignments 20 times. A later analysis grouped co-occurring TCRs with DBSCAN, adding TCRdist sequence similarity when clustering within HLA-allele-positive subsets. Co-occurrence clustering excluded repertoires with fewer than 30,000 or more than 120,000 public chains, plus five with anomalous nucleotide sharing. TCRdb's version of the immuneACCESS table is confined to in-frame rearrangements and falls short of the full clone set. An unresolved V gene accounts for under half of the shortfall where checked; the remainder is of unknown origin. The DNA was the basis for D and trimming; V, J and clone size are from that table. The sample data list 150,000 to 200,000 clones, and roughly four fifths of these were observed just once. The ten largest clones take up more than 1.5% of the sample.

The cohort comprised some 730 healthy bone marrow donors. All cohort members were sampled while nominally healthy, although unrecorded immune exposures were likely present. The donor tested CMV seronegative and was one of the 352 seronegative cohort members. Each donor provided a peripheral blood sample, and peripheral blood mononuclear cells were used for TCR beta sequencing. Genomic DNA extraction from the blood cell samples was performed with the Qiagen DNeasy Blood Extraction Kit. As to this clone: Its specific antigen is unknown. No base-level quality is on record; no much larger clone is a single base apart.

Sequencing was done on a sample of PBMCs. Here the chain combines TRBV9 and TRBJ1-1; no D gene call is confident. This TCR was sampled from a man aged 18 to 29 in good health and CMV-seronegative. CDR3 region: CASSVSKNTEAFF. The nucleotides are TGTGCCAGCAGCGTTAGTAAGAACACTGAAGCTTTCTTT.